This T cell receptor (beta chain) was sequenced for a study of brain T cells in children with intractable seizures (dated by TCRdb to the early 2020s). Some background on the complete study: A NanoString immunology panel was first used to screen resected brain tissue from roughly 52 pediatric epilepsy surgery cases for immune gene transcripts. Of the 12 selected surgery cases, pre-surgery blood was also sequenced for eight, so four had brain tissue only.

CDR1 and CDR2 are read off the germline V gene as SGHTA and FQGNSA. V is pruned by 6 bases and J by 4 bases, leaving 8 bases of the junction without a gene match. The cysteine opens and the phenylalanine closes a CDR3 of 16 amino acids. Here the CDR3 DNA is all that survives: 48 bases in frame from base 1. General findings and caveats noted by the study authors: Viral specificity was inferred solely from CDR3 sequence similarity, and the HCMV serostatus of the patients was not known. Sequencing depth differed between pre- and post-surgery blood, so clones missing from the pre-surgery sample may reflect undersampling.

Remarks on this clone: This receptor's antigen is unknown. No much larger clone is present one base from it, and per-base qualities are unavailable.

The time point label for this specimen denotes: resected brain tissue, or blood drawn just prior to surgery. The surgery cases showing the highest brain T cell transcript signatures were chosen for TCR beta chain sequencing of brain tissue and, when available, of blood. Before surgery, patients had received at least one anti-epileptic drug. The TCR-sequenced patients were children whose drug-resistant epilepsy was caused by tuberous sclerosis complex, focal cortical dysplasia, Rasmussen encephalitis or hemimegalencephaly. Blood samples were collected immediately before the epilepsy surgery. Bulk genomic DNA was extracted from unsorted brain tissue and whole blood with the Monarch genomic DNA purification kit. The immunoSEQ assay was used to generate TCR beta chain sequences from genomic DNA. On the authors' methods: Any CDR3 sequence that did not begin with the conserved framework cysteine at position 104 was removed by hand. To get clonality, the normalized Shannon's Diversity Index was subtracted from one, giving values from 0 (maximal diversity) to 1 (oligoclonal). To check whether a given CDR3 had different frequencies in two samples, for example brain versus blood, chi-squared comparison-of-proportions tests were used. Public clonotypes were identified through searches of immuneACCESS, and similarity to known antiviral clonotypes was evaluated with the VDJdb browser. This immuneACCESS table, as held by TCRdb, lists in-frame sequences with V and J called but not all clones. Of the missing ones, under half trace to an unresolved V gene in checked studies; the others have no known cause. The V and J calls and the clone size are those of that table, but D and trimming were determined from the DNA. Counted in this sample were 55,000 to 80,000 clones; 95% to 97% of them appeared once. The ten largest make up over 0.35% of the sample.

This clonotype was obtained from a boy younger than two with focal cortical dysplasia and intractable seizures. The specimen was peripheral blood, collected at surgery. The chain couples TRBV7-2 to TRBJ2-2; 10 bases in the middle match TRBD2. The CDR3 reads CASSRLAGRGTGELFF. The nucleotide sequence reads TGTGCCAGCAGTCGACTAGCGGGTAGGGGCACCGGGGAGCTGTTTTTT.